One T cell receptor (beta chain) is described in this entry. What it recognizes is unknown. 60 Vbeta and 13 Jbeta primers were used in PCR. Sequenced by immunoSEQ multiplex PCR; TCRdb stores in-frame clones only, minus some. The sample shows about 140,000 clones, almost 80% of them seen only once. V lost 4 bases to trimming and J lost 6 bases; unmatched junction nucleotides: 12. CDR1 and CDR2 from the germline V gene are LGHNA and YSLEER. The CDR3 sequence is 17 residues long. These data belong to a study of cytomegalovirus exposure and HLA in healthy donors. Study at large: Previous work identified roughly 110 million unique TCR beta sequences from 200 million or so T cells.

Regarding the study as a whole: What was likely a sequencing artifact was a cluster of highly shared sequence variants. Later on, a genetic analysis was performed. It linked a missense variant in DCLRE1C with V- and J-gene trimming of TCR beta.

This sequence was found in a man in his late teens or twenties in good health and CMV-seronegative. The sample taken for sequencing was PBMCs. The chain links TRBV4-3 to TRBJ2-4; TRBD1 matches 10 bases. As DNA, the CDR3 is TGCGCCAGCAGCCCCAGTGCCCGGGACAGGGGTGGAAACATTCAGTACTTC. It specifies CASSPSARDRGGNIQYF.